This section outlines one T cell receptor (beta chain) sequence together with its context. There is no known antigen for this receptor. No qualities accompany the bases; no much larger clone lies one base away. The sample is drawn from a study of type 1 and type 2 diabetes patients (dated by TCRdb to about 2016). Turning to the overall study: The cohort comprised 9 or 10 type 1 diabetes patients, four type 2 diabetes patients and about 6 nondiabetic controls recruited in China. Across the study, CD4+ and CD8+ T cells were positively selected from PBMCs by means of CD4 or CD8 MicroBeads on MACS columns. A total of 15 million to 20 million paired-end reads were generated across the whole study. In the study, high-throughput sequencing was used to profile TCRbeta repertoires so that type 1 diabetes, type 2 diabetes and nondiabetic individuals could be compared. Type 2 diabetes patients served as a disease comparison group for the type 1 diabetes patients. V gene usage was similar between 20-cycle and roughly 25-cycle amplification, suggesting similar primer efficiencies and random PCR bias. Paired-end sequencing of TCRbeta libraries was performed on Illumina HiSeq 2000 or MiSeq instruments. Results and caveats for the whole study, not just this receptor: The study groups were not matched for age and gender, which could possibly have biased interpretation. Only a few highly-expanded CD4+ clones (median one) were found in type 2 diabetes patients, and these clones made up a median roughly 4.1% of reads. In both CD4+ and CD8+ T cells, type 2 diabetes repertoires were highly diverse, with diversity significantly greater than that of type 1 diabetes repertoires. V and J gene usage patterns of type 2 diabetes and control samples were highly correlated, averaging roughly 0.97 between samples. Because only a limited number of T2D and control samples were sequenced, some T1D-only HECs might also appear in more T2D or control samples.

Every diabetic patient fulfilled standard classification criteria for type 1 or type 2 diabetes, and glucose and C-peptide were evaluated using WHO-recommended methods. Donors with other autoimmune diseases or infections within the previous four weeks were excluded from participation. Approximately 9.5 milliliters of peripheral blood were collected from each participant. LymphoPrep density separation was used to isolate PBMCs. Its CDR3 holds 15 amino acids, cysteine through phenylalanine. Kept here is only the CDR3 DNA, which spans 45 bases and is read in frame from base 1. CDR1 and CDR2 (KGHSH, LQKENI) derive from the germline V gene. V was cut back by 4 bases and J by 0 bases, leaving a gap of 9 bases between them. Instrument used: Illumina MiSeq. For TCRbeta CDR3 amplification, the template was genomic DNA taken from the sorted T cell subsets. The TCRbeta CDR3 region was amplified by multiplex PCR with 30 forward and 13 reverse primers. PCR products were purified with AMPure XP beads, after which indices and adaptors were added in a second approximately 25-cycle PCR. Libraries were gel-purified using the QIAquick Gel Extraction Kit before sequencing. Per the original workflow: Paired-end reads were merged using FLASH and were aligned with IgBLAST to IMGT V, D and J germline references. After reads whose alignment identity to germline references fell below 70% were discarded, about 10 million reads remained study-wide. CDR3 boundaries, reading frame and productivity were assigned according to IMGT definitions. A highly-expanded clone was defined as any clone making up 1% or more of reads, and normalized Shannon entropy served as the measure of diversity. Unpaired two-tailed t-tests were used to test group differences in Shannon entropy. The public reads were run again by TCRdb, first through fastp at Q25 and then through MiXCR, and only productive beta chains were kept. Rows with one shared CDR3 protein collapse into an entry with the most common genes and DNA. In this record, the V and J calls reflect TCRdb's handling and not the investigators' own analysis. The sample table lists fewer than 350,000 distinct CDR3 sequences, 47% of them with a count of one. The biggest ten clones account for roughly 13% of the sample.

This sequence was found in a man aged 18 to 30 with type 2 diabetes. This sequence uses TRBV18 and TRBJ2-2; no D segment can be confidently identified. The sequenced material came from peripheral blood mononuclear cells (PBMCs). The nucleotides are TGTGCCAGCTCACGGGCAGCCACGAACACCGGGGAGCTGTTTTTT. Its amino acids are CASSRAATNTGELFF.